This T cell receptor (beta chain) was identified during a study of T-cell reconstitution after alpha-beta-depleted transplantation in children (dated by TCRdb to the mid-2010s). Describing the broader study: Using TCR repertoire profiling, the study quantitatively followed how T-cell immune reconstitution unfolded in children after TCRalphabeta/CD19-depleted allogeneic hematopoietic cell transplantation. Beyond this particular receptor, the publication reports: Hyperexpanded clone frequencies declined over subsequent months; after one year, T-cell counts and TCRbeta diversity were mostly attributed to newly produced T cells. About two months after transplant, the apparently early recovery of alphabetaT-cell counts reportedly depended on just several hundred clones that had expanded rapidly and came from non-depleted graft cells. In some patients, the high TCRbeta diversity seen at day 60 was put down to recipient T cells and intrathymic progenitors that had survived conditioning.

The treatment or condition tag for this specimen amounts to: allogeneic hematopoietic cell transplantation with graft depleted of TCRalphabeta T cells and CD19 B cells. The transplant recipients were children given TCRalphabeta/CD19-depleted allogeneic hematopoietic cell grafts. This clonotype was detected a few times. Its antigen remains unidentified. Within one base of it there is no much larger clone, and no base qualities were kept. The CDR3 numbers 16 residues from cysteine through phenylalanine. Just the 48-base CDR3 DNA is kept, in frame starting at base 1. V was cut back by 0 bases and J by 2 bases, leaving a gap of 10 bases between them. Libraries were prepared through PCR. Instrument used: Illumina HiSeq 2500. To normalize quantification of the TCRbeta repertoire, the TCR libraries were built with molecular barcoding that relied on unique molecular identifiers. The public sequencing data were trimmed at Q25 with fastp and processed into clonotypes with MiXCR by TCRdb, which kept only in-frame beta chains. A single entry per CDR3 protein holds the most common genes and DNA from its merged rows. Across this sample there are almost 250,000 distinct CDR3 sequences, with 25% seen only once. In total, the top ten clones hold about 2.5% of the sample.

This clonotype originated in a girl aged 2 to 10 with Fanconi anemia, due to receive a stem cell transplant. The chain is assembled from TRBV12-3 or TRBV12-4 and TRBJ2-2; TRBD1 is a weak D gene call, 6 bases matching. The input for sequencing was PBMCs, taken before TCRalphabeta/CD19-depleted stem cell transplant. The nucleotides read TGTGCCAGCAGTTTAGCCAGGGGACATAACACCGGGGAGCTGTTTTTT. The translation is CASSLARGHNTGELFF.